This T cell receptor beta chain derives from a study of regulatory T cells in long-lasting Graves disease. Study summary: Antithyroid drugs had been taken under 3 months by newly diagnosed Graves' patients.

The sample's time point: newly diagnosed GD, antithyroid drugs for less than 3 months. Researchers made the TCR library from RNA that was extracted from PBMCs. The guidelines of the American Thyroid Association were the basis for diagnosing Graves' disease. Study-wide results and limits: Repertoires from persistent disease leaned toward TRBV28, TRBJ1-2 and TRBJ2-5.

CDR1 and CDR2 from the germline V gene are MNHEY and SMNVEV (reference sequence). Trimming left V 8 bases short and J 4 bases short, with 17 bases between. The CDR3 length is 14 residues. According to the study, TCR beta libraries were built with iRepertoire HTBI primers and CDR3-region Arm-PCR. MiXCR was run by TCRdb on the multiplex PCR reads, yielding one entry per CDR3 protein. This sample has 400,000 to 450,000 distinct CDR3 sequences, with roughly 15% found just once. This clonotype was seen more than once but under ten times. Its antigen is still unknown. These sequences were also reported in another study, on T cells in Graves' hyperthyroidism and ophthalmopathy.

The input for sequencing was peripheral blood mononuclear cells (PBMCs), taken at new diagnosis, from a patient treated with antithyroid drugs. This TCR came from a young woman with Graves disease. This chain links TRBV27 with TRBJ1-1; unclear D gene. The CDR3 nucleotides read TGTGCCAGCGGACTTCGGGGTTGGGGCACTGAAGCTTTCTTT. Its translation is CASGLRGWGTEAFF.